Ten or more counts support the clone carrying this TCR beta chain. As yet, its antigen is unknown. The CDR3 runs 12 residues. The V segment lost 11 bases and the J segment 0 bases; nucleotides outside the gene matches: 3. Germline V lookup: CDR1 ENHRY, CDR2 SYGVKD. This record comes from a study of spatial heterogeneity in lung cancer. The overall study: Each time, sequencing found more beta-chain sequences than alpha-chain sequences.

The time point denotes: sample taken at primary tumor resection. Without sorting, whole RNA was sequenced from tumor, nontumor lung or frozen PBMC. TCRdb reprocessed the 5' RACE reads via MiXCR and lists one record per CDR3 protein. The data show approximately 13,000 distinct CDR3 sequences, with about 4.6% seen just once and under 30% held by the top ten. Overall study findings and caveats: Tumors with more nonsynonymous mutations had more expanded intratumoral alpha and beta TCRs.

The TCR sequence derives from a male donor with early-stage non-small cell lung cancer. The chain uses TRBV10-3 and TRBJ2-5, with TRBD2 identical over 7 bases. The specimen was lung tumor tissue, collected at surgery. The CDR3 DNA reads TGTGCCTCTACTAGCGACCAAGAGACCCAGTACTTC. Translating gives CASTSDQETQYF.